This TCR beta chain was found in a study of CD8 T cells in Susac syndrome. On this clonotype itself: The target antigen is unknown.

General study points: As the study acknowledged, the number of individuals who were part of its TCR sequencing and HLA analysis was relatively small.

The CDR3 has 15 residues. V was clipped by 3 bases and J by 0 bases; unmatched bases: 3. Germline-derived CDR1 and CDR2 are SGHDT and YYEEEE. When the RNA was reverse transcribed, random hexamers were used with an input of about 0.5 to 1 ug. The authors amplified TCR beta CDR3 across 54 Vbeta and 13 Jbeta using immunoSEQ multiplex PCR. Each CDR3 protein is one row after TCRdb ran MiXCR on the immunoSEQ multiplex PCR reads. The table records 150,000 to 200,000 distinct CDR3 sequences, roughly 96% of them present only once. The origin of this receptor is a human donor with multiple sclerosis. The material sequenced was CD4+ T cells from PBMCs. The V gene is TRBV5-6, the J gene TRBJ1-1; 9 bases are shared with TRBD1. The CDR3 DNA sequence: TGTGCCAGCAGCTACAGACAGGGGGTGAACACTGAAGCTTTCTTT. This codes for CASSYRQGVNTEAFF.